This is a list of T cell receptor beta chains from one sample in a study of control samples from healthy donors and cancer patients. Here immunoSEQ multiplex PCR was the method, and the copy in TCRdb shows in-frame clones only, minus some. The table lists about 140,000 clones, 70% to 90% of them singletons. What was sequenced was blood. These receptors came from a woman in her twenties or thirties in good health. Each CDR3 is given with its conserved first and last residue. Fields, in order: J gene, V gene, clone size, D gene, CDR3 protein, CDR3 DNA. A D gene is named only where the DNA matches it firmly. The size entry is marked missing in some rows and otherwise reads once, few, many or a size class.

>TRBJ2-1|TRBV29-1|.|TRBD2
CSVETGTRNYNEQFF
TGCAGCGTTGAGACCGGGACTAGAAACTACAATGAGCAGTTCTTC
>TRBJ2-5|TRBV14|.|TRBD2
CASSQLLAGETQYF
TGTGCCAGCAGCCAGCTACTAGCGGGAGAGACCCAGTACTTC
>TRBJ1-1|TRBV3-1/TRBV3-2|.|.
CASTYQGTEAFF
TGTGCCAGCACCTATCAGGGCACTGAAGCTTTCTTT
>TRBJ2-5|TRBV12-3/TRBV12-4|.|.
CASSWVGKETQYF
TGTGCCAGCAGTTGGGTCGGAAAGGAGACCCAGTACTTC
>TRBJ2-7|TRBV5-1|.|TRBD2
CASSAASGRLYEQYF
TGCGCCAGCAGCGCCGCTAGCGGGAGATTATACGAGCAGTACTTC
>TRBJ1-1|TRBV6-1|.|TRBD1
CASSEVDGTGTTEAFF
TGTGCCAGCAGTGAAGTTGATGGGACAGGGACGACTGAAGCTTTCTTT
>TRBJ1-2|TRBV6-4|.|.
CASSDPFSRGYTF
TGTGCCAGCAGTGACCCTTTCTCCCGGGGCTACACCTTC
>TRBJ1-3|TRBV7-8|.|.
CASSLGNTIYF
TGTGCCAGCAGCTTAGGAAACACCATATATTTT
>TRBJ2-6|TRBV5-4|.|.
CASSAVRAGANVLTF
TGTGCCAGCAGCGCCGTGAGGGCTGGGGCCAACGTCCTGACTTTC
>TRBJ1-5|TRBV24-1|once|TRBD1
CATSEGGQGRVNQPQHF
TGTGCCACCAGTGAGGGGGGACAGGGAAGGGTCAATCAGCCCCAGCATTTT
>TRBJ1-2|TRBV6-5|.|.
CASSYSAGVGGGYTF
TGTGCCAGCAGTTACTCGGCCGGTGTTGGGGGTGGCTACACCTTC
>TRBJ1-5|TRBV18|.|.
CASSPEPEYQPQHF
TGTGCCAGCTCACCGGAACCAGAATATCAGCCCCAGCATTTT
>TRBJ2-3|TRBV19|.|TRBD2
CASSTRLAGGQSDTQYF
TGTGCCAGTAGTACTCGACTAGCGGGAGGGCAATCAGATACGCAGTATTTT
>TRBJ1-1|TRBV19|.|.
CASSIGGGTEAFF
TGTGCCAGTAGTATAGGAGGGGGCACTGAAGCTTTCTTT
>TRBJ2-7|TRBV9|.|TRBD1
CASSDRDRAEQYF
TGTGCCAGCAGCGACCGGGACAGGGCGGAGCAGTACTTC
>TRBJ1-2|TRBV7-2|once|.
CASSPTPGGGYTF
TGTGCCAGCAGTCCTACTCCTGGCGGGGGCTACACCTTC
>TRBJ2-2|TRBV7-9|few|TRBD2
CASSSGTSGNTGELFF
TGTGCCAGCAGCTCCGGGACTAGCGGCAACACCGGGGAGCTGTTTTTT
>TRBJ1-3|TRBV6-5|.|.
CASGPGHRWGNTIYF
TGTGCCAGCGGACCGGGACATAGATGGGGAAACACCATATATTTT
>TRBJ1-3|TRBV7-2|.|.
CASSLDGYSGNTIYF
TGTGCCAGCAGCCTGGACGGATACTCTGGAAACACCATATATTTT
>TRBJ2-5|TRBV5-1|.|TRBD1
CASSLGQVLQETQYF
TGCGCCAGCAGCTTAGGACAGGTACTCCAAGAGACCCAGTACTTC
>TRBJ1-5|TRBV5-1|.|.
CASSSTGSSNQPQHF
TGCGCCAGCAGTTCTACAGGGAGCAGCAATCAGCCCCAGCATTTT
>TRBJ1-1|TRBV28|.|.
CASSLFRDSNTEAFF
TGTGCCAGCAGTTTATTTCGGGACTCGAACACTGAAGCTTTCTTT
>TRBJ1-1|TRBV18|.|.
CASSPEGSVWDTEAFF
TGTGCCAGCTCACCAGAGGGGAGTGTGTGGGACACTGAAGCTTTCTTT
>TRBJ2-5|TRBV2|.|TRBD2
CASRREQGARETQYF
TGTGCCAGCAGGCGGGAGCAGGGAGCGAGAGAGACCCAGTACTTC
>TRBJ2-3|TRBV24-1|.|.
CATSDSSVLAQYF
TGTGCCACCAGTGACTCTTCGGTGCTTGCGCAGTATTTT
>TRBJ1-5|TRBV7-8|once|.
CASSLVRTDNQPQHF
TGTGCCAGCAGCTTAGTGAGGACAGATAATCAGCCCCAGCATTTT
>TRBJ1-2|TRBV7-9|.|.
CASSLLVGGYTF
TGTGCCAGCAGCCTCTTGGTGGGGGGCTACACCTTC
>TRBJ2-4|TRBV5-1|.|TRBD2
CASRPTEPGLAGEFNIQYF
TGCGCCAGCAGACCCACCGAACCGGGACTAGCGGGAGAATTCAACATTCAGTACTTC
>TRBJ2-1|TRBV6-1|.|TRBD2
CASSAFSGGGFNEQFF
TGTGCCAGCAGTGCCTTTAGCGGGGGGGGTTTCAATGAGCAGTTCTTC
>TRBJ2-1|TRBV7-9|few|TRBD1
CASSLQRTGRNEQFF
TGTGCCAGCAGCTTACAAAGGACAGGGAGGAATGAGCAGTTCTTC
>TRBJ1-1|TRBV15|.|.
CATSTDTNTEAFF
TGTGCCACCAGCACGGACACGAACACTGAAGCTTTCTTT
>TRBJ2-3|TRBV7-3|.|.
CASKTSAVTDTQYF
TGTGCCAGCAAAACCTCGGCAGTCACAGATACGCAGTATTTT
>TRBJ1-4|TRBV25-1|.|TRBD1
CASSDNRGQGKLFF
TGTGCCAGCAGTGACAACAGGGGGCAGGGTAAACTGTTTTTT
>TRBJ1-1|TRBV4-1|.|.
CASSQKETGTNTEAFF
TGCGCCAGCAGCCAAAAGGAGACCGGGACAAACACTGAAGCTTTCTTT
>TRBJ1-6|TRBV3-1/TRBV3-2|.|.
CASSHRTDDSPLHF
TGTGCCAGCAGCCACAGGACAGATGATTCACCCCTCCACTTT
>TRBJ2-7|TRBV7-9|.|.
CASSLVESYEQYF
TGTGCCAGCAGCTTAGTCGAGTCATACGAGCAGTACTTC
>TRBJ2-5|TRBV7-7|.|.
CASSSRGGVETQYF
TGTGCTAGCAGCTCGCGAGGGGGAGTTGAGACCCAGTACTTC
>TRBJ1-1|TRBV27|.|.
CASSLKAKQRSNTEAFF
TGTGCCAGCAGTTTAAAGGCTAAACAGCGATCTAACACTGAAGCTTTCTTT
>TRBJ2-1|TRBV7-8|.|.
CASSLASNEQFF
TGTGCCAGCAGCTTGGCTAGCAATGAGCAGTTCTTC
>TRBJ2-1|TRBV7-2|.|.
CASSLHPDNEQFF
TGTGCCAGCAGTCTTCACCCGGACAATGAGCAGTTCTTC
>TRBJ2-3|TRBV10-3|once|TRBD2
CAISESASGTGVDTQYF
TGTGCCATCAGTGAGTCGGCTAGCGGGACTGGGGTAGATACGCAGTATTTT
>TRBJ2-3|TRBV6-5|.|.
CATGVPPDTQYF
TGTGCCACCGGGGTCCCCCCAGATACGCAGTATTTT
>TRBJ1-2|TRBV25-1|.|.
CASSPGALGYTF
TGTGCCAGCAGTCCGGGCGCGTTGGGCTACACCTTC
>TRBJ1-1|TRBV7-9|.|.
CASSLDVLSAFF
TGTGCCAGCAGCTTGGACGTCCTGTCGGCTTTCTTT
>TRBJ1-2|TRBV28|.|TRBD1
CASSLTGQGWGYTF
TGTGCCAGCAGTTTGACGGGACAGGGTTGGGGCTACACCTTC
>TRBJ1-5|TRBV19|.|.
CASSTGRNQPQHF
TGTGCCAGTAGTACAGGGCGCAATCAGCCCCAGCATTTT
>TRBJ1-1|TRBV21-1|.|.
CASSMSGAEAFF
TGTGCCAGCAGCATGAGTGGGGCTGAAGCTTTCTTT
>TRBJ2-7|TRBV7-8|.|.
CASSLGVLAYEQYF
TGTGCCAGCAGCTTAGGAGTTCTTGCGTACGAGCAGTACTTC
>TRBJ1-1|TRBV7-9|.|.
CASSSSGRSEAFF
TGTGCCAGCAGCTCTAGTGGGAGGTCTGAAGCTTTCTTT
>TRBJ2-1|TRBV4-2|.|.
CASSQETGGNEQFF
TGTGCCAGCAGCCAAGAAACGGGTGGGAATGAGCAGTTCTTC
>TRBJ2-3|TRBV7-9|.|TRBD2
CASSPPRRASGSTDTQYF
TGTGCCAGCAGCCCCCCCCGTAGGGCTAGCGGTAGCACAGATACGCAGTATTTT
>TRBJ1-2|TRBV24-1|.|.
CATSDFGDYGYTF
TGTGCCACCAGTGATTTTGGAGACTATGGCTACACCTTC
>TRBJ2-2|TRBV3-1/TRBV3-2|.|.
CASNPNRDTLTGELFF
TGTGCCAGCAACCCAAACCGGGACACCCTAACCGGGGAGCTGTTTTTT
>TRBJ2-1|TRBV10-2|.|.
CASSDGSYNEQFF
TGCGCCAGCAGTGATGGCTCCTACAATGAGCAGTTCTTC
>TRBJ2-5|TRBV5-6|.|.
CASSNQETQYF
TGTGCCAGCAGCAACCAAGAGACCCAGTACTTC